The next 32 T cell receptor beta chains were all read from a single sample in a study of blood T cell repertoires in COVID-19. Clones were read by immunoSEQ multiplex PCR, and TCRdb kept only the in-frame ones, dropping some. Here the sample spans roughly 320,000 clones, about nine tenths being singletons. The sequenced sample consisted of peripheral blood. The source is a woman aged 50 to 65 with COVID-19, enrolled during active disease.

CDR3 coding DNA: TGTGCCAGCAGTTTCCCGCGAAGGACAGGGAGAGAGACCCAGTACTTC. It yields the protein CASSFPRRTGRETQYF. The gene calls are TRBV6-2 or TRBV6-3 and TRBJ2-5; 8 nucleotides align to TRBD1. The CDR3 has 16 residues. V dropped 4 bases and J dropped 4; count of bases not matched to a gene: 11. Germline-derived CDR1 and CDR2 are MNHEY and SVGEGT.

The J gene is TRBJ1-2, the V gene TRBV3-1 (or the pseudogene TRBV3-2); tentatively, D is TRBD1 (6 bases). V was cut by 1 base and J by 0 bases, with 12 bases left in between. Looked up from germline, CDR1 is LGHDT and CDR2 is YNNKEL (reference sequence). The CDR3 covers 16 residues. The CDR3 sequence: CASSQASGAANYGYTF. The CDR3 coding sequence is TGTGCCAGCAGCCAAGCCTCAGGGGCGGCTAACTATGGCTACACCTTC.

This chain joins TRBV10-3 and TRBJ1-5; 7 positions match TRBD1. Germline loops: CDR1 ENHRY, CDR2 SYGVKD. The length of the CDR3 is 14 residues. V lost 2 bases to trimming and J lost 6 bases; unmatched junction nucleotides: 4. The CDR3: CAISEEDRFQPQHF. The CDR3 nucleotides read TGTGCCATCAGTGAGGAGGACAGGTTTCAGCCCCAGCATTTT.

The chain is built from TRBV28 and TRBJ2-7, with 9 bases that match TRBD1. The J segment lost 3 bases and the V segment lost 7 bases, leaving 7 bases of the junction unmatched. This CDR3 region has 14 residues. The germline CDR1 and CDR2 sequences are MDHEN and SYDVKM. The CDR3 DNA sequence: TGTGCCAGCACTACAGGGGGCGCTAACTACGAGCAGTACTTC. Its protein product is CASTTGGANYEQYF.

The chain joins TRBV18 to TRBJ2-3, with D hard to call. V lost 2 bases to trimming and J lost 0 bases, with 15 bases between them. Germline V gene data show CDR1 as KGHSH and CDR2 as LQKENI. This CDR3 spans 17 amino acids. The CDR3 DNA follows: TGTGCCAGCTCACCAGGGCCGAGTTTTCCTAGCACAGATACGCAGTATTTT. Residues: CASSPGPSFPSTDTQYF.

The chain uses TRBV27 and TRBJ2-7; 9 positions match TRBD2. The germline V gene has CDR1 MNHEY and CDR2 SMNVEV (reference sequence). The CDR3 runs to 15 residues. Trimming at V came to 5 bases and at J to 3 bases, leaving 8 bases not matched to a gene. The CDR3 here is CASSPFASGNYEQYF. Here the CDR3 DNA reads TGTGCCAGCAGTCCTTTCGCTAGCGGGAACTACGAGCAGTACTTC.

V gene TRBV9 combines with J gene TRBJ1-2, with 7 bases fitting TRBD1. This CDR3 comprises 13 residues. After removal of 4 bases from V and 3 bases from J, the junction contained 3 bases not matched to a gene. The germline V gene encodes CDR1 SGDLS and CDR2 YYNGEE. CDR3 in amino acids: CASSQGTDYGYTF. The CDR3 DNA reads as TGTGCCAGCAGCCAAGGGACAGACTATGGCTACACCTTC.

The V gene is TRBV5-5, the J gene TRBJ1-5; 8 bases align to TRBD1. Germline V gene lookup returns CDR1 SGHKS and CDR2 YYEKEE (reference sequence). CDR3 length: 15 residues. V lost 4 bases to trimming and J lost 9 bases; unmatched junction nucleotides: 12. The CDR3 nucleotides read TGTGCCAGCAGCGCGGAGACAGGGGTGAAAAGGCCCCAGCATTTT. Encoded protein: CASSAETGVKRPQHF.

The chain links TRBV30 to TRBJ1-4; TRBD1 matches 9 bases. This CDR3 contains 14 residues. V lost 3 bases, J lost 8 bases, and 7 bases stayed unmatched. Germline V gene sequence: CDR1 GTSNPN, CDR2 SVGIG (reference sequence). CDR3 DNA: TGTGCCTGGAGCCTGGGACAGGGCGGCGAAAAACTGTTTTTT. Translating it yields CAWSLGQGGEKLFF.

This clone has only one observation. The CDR3 DNA reads as TGTGCCAGCATGGGCCCTAGCGGGGGGAGCTCCTACGAGCAGTACTTC. Its protein product is CASMGPSGGSSYEQYF. This rearrangement joins TRBV3-1 (or the pseudogene TRBV3-2) to TRBJ2-7; 11 positions match TRBD2. Germline lookup yields CDR1 LGHDT and CDR2 YNNKEL (reference sequence). This CDR3 spans 16 amino acids. V shed 7 bases, J shed 0 bases, and the junction held 8 bases outside the gene matches.

V and J are TRBV12-5 and TRBJ2-2, with a possible D match to TRBD2 (6 bases). The CDR3 runs to 15 residues. Trimming left V 6 bases short and J 3 bases short, with 14 bases between. Germline values: CDR1 LGHNT, CDR2 FRNRAP. DNA of the CDR3: TGTGCTAGTGGCCCCCCCGGGAGAGACACCGGGGAGCTGTTTTTT. Protein: CASGPPGRDTGELFF. Full variable domain (rest looked up from reference TRBV12-5 and TRBJ2-2): DARVTQTPRHKVTEMGQEVTMRCQPILGHNTVFWYRQTMMQGLELLAYFRNRAPLDDSGMPKDRFSAEMPDATLATLKIQPSEPRDSAVYFCASGPPGRDTGELFFGEGSRLTVL.

The chain is built from TRBV11-2 and TRBJ2-7, with D perhaps matching TRBD2 (7 bases). The CDR3 has 17 residues. Germline CDR1 is SGHAT and CDR2 is FQNNGV. The V end lost 0 bases, the J end lost 2 bases, and 17 bases lay between the germline ends. The CDR3 protein is CASSLDLGGRWAYEQYF. The CDR3, as DNA: TGTGCCAGCAGCTTAGATTTGGGGGGGCGATGGGCCTACGAGCAGTACTTC.

The V and J genes are TRBV7-2 and TRBJ2-7; TRBD2 might be the D (5 bases). The CDR3 length is 13 residues. Trimming cost V 3 bases and J 1 base, with 7 bases left between them. Germline V lookup: CDR1 SGHTA, CDR2 FQGNSA. CDR3 in DNA: TGTGCCAGCAGCTTGGACTTTTCCTACGAGCAGTACTTC. Translating gives CASSLDFSYEQYF.

J is TRBJ1-1 and V is TRBV6-1; D unresolved. Germline V gene lookup returns CDR1 MNHNS and CDR2 SASEGT. V lost 2 bases and J 1 base, leaving 11 bases between the germline ends. The CDR3 extends over 15 amino acids. DNA for the CDR3: TGTGCCAGCAGTGAAAACCCTATCTCGAACACTGAAGCTTTCTTT. It yields the protein CASSENPISNTEAFF.

This rearrangement joins TRBV7-2 to TRBJ1-3; unclear D gene. The V end was cut by 5 bases, the J end by 2 bases, with 10 bases between. Germline values: CDR1 SGHTA, CDR2 FQGNSA. This CDR3 has 14 residues. In DNA, the CDR3 is TGTGCCAGCAGCGGCGATGGGCCTGGAAACACCATATATTTT. Encoded protein: CASSGDGPGNTIYF.

This clone was seen a handful of times. This rearrangement joins TRBV30 to TRBJ1-1; 7 bases match TRBD1. The CDR3 loop spans 14 amino acids. The V gene end was trimmed by 2 bases and the J gene end by 4 bases; junction bases not matched to a gene: 7. Germline-derived CDR1 and CDR2 are GTSNPN and SVGIG (reference sequence). CDR3 residues: CAWSNLGQSTEAFF. The CDR3 DNA reads as TGTGCCTGGAGTAACCTGGGACAGAGCACTGAAGCTTTCTTT.

The V gene is TRBV9, the J gene TRBJ1-2; 7 bases line up with TRBD1. Trimming at V came to 4 bases and at J to 8 bases, leaving 11 bases not matched to a gene. CDR3 size: 14 residues. CDR1 is SGDLS, CDR2 YYNGEE, per germline. DNA for the CDR3: TGTGCCAGCAGCCGTAGGGGGCGGGAATCCGGCTACACCTTC. Translating gives CASSRRGRESGYTF.

V gene TRBV7-2 combines with J gene TRBJ1-5; possibly TRBD1 for D (5 bases). CDR1 SGHTA and CDR2 FQGNSA come from the germline V gene. The CDR3 is 16 amino acids. Trimming shortened V by 0 bases and J by 1 base, and 10 bases separated the two germline ends. The CDR3, as DNA: TGTGCCAGCAGCTTAGCCAGGGTAAGAAGCAATCAGCCCCAGCATTTT. Translation: CASSLARVRSNQPQHF.

The gene calls are TRBV4-1 and TRBJ2-7; 11 bases are shared with TRBD1. Unmatched junction bases numbered 11, after V lost 4 bases and J lost 0 bases. The germline CDR1 and CDR2 sequences are MGHRA and YSYEKL. CDR3 length equals 18 residues. CDR3 coding DNA: TGCGCCAGCAGCCTAGGACAGGGGGCAGGGGGGATCTCCTACGAGCAGTACTTC. It translates to CASSLGQGAGGISYEQYF.

This chain joins TRBV20-1 and TRBJ2-1; 9 bases match TRBD2. The CDR3 totals 18 residues. CDR1 and CDR2 (germline): DFQATT, SNEGSKA (reference sequence). V shed 3 bases and J 2 bases; nucleotides not matched to a gene: 14. The chain's CDR3 is CSASRGVSGSGTYNEQFF. The CDR3 DNA follows: TGCAGTGCTAGTCGTGGCGTTAGCGGGAGCGGGACCTACAATGAGCAGTTCTTC.

In this sample, this clone turned up once. The chain employs TRBV19 and TRBJ2-5, with 7 bases fitting TRBD1. Germline values: CDR1 LNHDA, CDR2 SQIVND (reference sequence). V gave up 9 bases and J gave up 2 bases; unmatched junction bases: 6. The CDR3 contains 13 residues. CDR3: CASKPGQQETQYF. The CDR3, as DNA: TGTGCCAGCAAACCGGGACAGCAAGAGACCCAGTACTTC.

This chain joins TRBV15 and TRBJ2-7; 7 bases are a match to TRBD1. Germline CDR1 reads LNHNV; CDR2 reads YYDKDF (reference sequence). The CDR3 sequence is 16 residues long. Trimming removed 2 bases from V and 0 bases from J; junction bases left unmatched: 7. This CDR3 reads CATSRPRTGDSYEQYF. DNA of the CDR3: TGTGCCACCAGCAGACCGAGGACAGGCGACTCCTACGAGCAGTACTTC. The entire variable domain, with the rest obtained from reference TRBV15 and TRBJ2-7, is as follows: DAMVIQNPRYQVTQFGKPVTLSCSQTLNHNVMYWYQQKSSQAPKLLFHYYDKDFNNEADTPDNFQSRRPNTSFCFLDIRSPGLGDTAMYLCATSRPRTGDSYEQYFGPGTRLTVT.

The chain joins TRBV18 to TRBJ1-4; 9 bases are shared with TRBD1. V trimming: 2 bases; J trimming: 8 bases; junction bases outside the gene matches: 9. This CDR3 is 16 amino acids long. The germline V gene has CDR1 KGHSH and CDR2 LQKENI. In nucleotides, the CDR3 is TGTGCCAGCTCACCAGTAACCGGGACAGGGTTCGAAAAACTGTTTTTT. Translation gives CASSPVTGTGFEKLFF.

V is TRBV18 and J is TRBJ2-5; no definite D call. The CDR3 extends over 13 amino acids. Germline CDR1 is KGHSH and CDR2 is LQKENI. Trimming took off 4 bases at V and 4 bases at J, with 10 bases between the two ends. The CDR3 DNA reads as TGTGCCAGCTCACTTAGAATGGTAGAGACCCAGTACTTC. Translation gives CASSLRMVETQYF.

The V call is TRBV7-8, the J call TRBJ2-7; D is undetermined. Between the trimmed V and J ends, which lost 3 bases and 4 bases, there was a span of 7 bases. Germline values: CDR1 SGHVS, CDR2 FQNEAQ. This CDR3 region has 12 residues. The CDR3 is CASSLRPYEQYF. CDR3 nucleotide sequence: TGTGCCAGCAGCTTGCGGCCATACGAGCAGTACTTC.

This clone was detected only a few times. This chain connects TRBV30 to TRBJ2-7, with 7 bases fitting TRBD1. J was trimmed by 4 bases and V by 2 bases; bases with no gene match: 11. Germline loops: CDR1 GTSNPN, CDR2 SVGIG (reference sequence). This CDR3 comprises 15 residues. The CDR3 loop reads CAWSKERQGIYEQYF. CDR3 bases: TGTGCCTGGAGTAAAGAGAGACAGGGAATATACGAGCAGTACTTC.

The V and J genes are TRBV19 and TRBJ1-2; D is undetermined. CDR3 size: 13 residues. V lost 5 bases, J lost 2 bases, and 9 bases lay in between. In germline, CDR1 is LNHDA, CDR2 SQIVND (reference sequence). CDR3 residues: CASSLAPNYGYTF. The CDR3 DNA is TGTGCCAGTAGTTTGGCTCCCAACTATGGCTACACCTTC.

The CDR3 region has the DNA TGTGCCAGTGTCCAGGGATCCTACAATGAGCAGTTCTTC. Encoded protein: CASVQGSYNEQFF. The chain carries TRBV6-6 and TRBJ2-1; tentative D call: TRBD1 (5 bases). V was trimmed by 9 bases and J by 1 base, leaving 10 bases between them. The CDR3 is 13 residues long. The germline gives CDR1 MNHNY, CDR2 SVGAGI (reference sequence).

The chain carries TRBV5-1 and TRBJ1-2; D may be TRBD1 (5 bases). The CDR3 consists of 14 residues. Between the trimmed V and J ends, which lost 4 bases and 6 bases, there was a span of 16 bases. Germline CDR1 is SGHRS and CDR2 is YFSETQ. The CDR3 sequence: CASSASGPANGYTF. The CDR3 nucleotides read TGCGCCAGCAGCGCCTCAGGGCCTGCTAATGGCTACACCTTC.

V gene TRBV6-2 or TRBV6-3 combines with J gene TRBJ2-1, with TRBD2 matching 11 bases. Germline CDR1 and CDR2: MNHEY and SVGEGT. The CDR3 contains 19 residues. The ends lost 3 bases at V and 0 bases at J; junction bases unmatched: 10. The CDR3 protein is CASSYIGLAGGTSYNEQFF. CDR3 DNA: TGTGCCAGCAGTTATATCGGGCTAGCGGGAGGTACCTCCTACAATGAGCAGTTCTTC.

The V gene is TRBV5-6, the J gene TRBJ2-7, with D hard to call. V was pared by 4 bases and J by 1 base, with 9 bases between. Germline V gives CDR1 SGHDT, CDR2 YYEEEE. The CDR3 has 13 residues. CDR3 sequence reads: CASSADKSYEQYF. Here the CDR3 DNA reads TGTGCCAGCAGCGCCGACAAATCCTACGAGCAGTACTTC.

The chain carries TRBV6-5 and TRBJ2-5, with 8 bases lining up with TRBD1. Germline CDR1 and CDR2: MNHEY and SVGAGI. The CDR3 contains 14 residues. V lost 6 bases to trimming and J lost 5 bases; unmatched junction nucleotides: 8. Here the CDR3 reads CASRYGDRMETQYF. The CDR3 DNA is TGTGCCAGCAGGTACGGGGACAGGATGGAGACCCAGTACTTC.